This paragraph covers one TCR beta chain sequence. The sample belongs to a study of T cell changes during pregnancy in multiple sclerosis. The V end was cut by 0 bases, the J end by 0 bases, with 12 bases between. CDR1 LGHNA and CDR2 YSLEER come from the germline V gene. The CDR3 extends over 17 amino acids. Only in-frame clones appear in the TCRdb table, and some are missing; sequencing was by immunoSEQ multiplex PCR. The table shows roughly 50,000 clones, with 94% occurring only once. This sequence originates from a female donor with multiple sclerosis, enrolled in a pregnancy study. Specimen: CD8+ T cells from peripheral blood mononuclear cells, collected in the third trimester of pregnancy. The V gene is TRBV4-3, the J gene TRBJ1-3; D gene ambiguous. DNA of the CDR3: TGCGCCAGCAGCCAAGATCCAGGCCTCGCCTCTGGAAACACCATATATTTT. This encodes CASSQDPGLASGNTIYF.